This T cell receptor (beta chain) was recovered during a study of OX40 agonist ivuxolimab in advanced cancers. Study-wide results and limits: Researchers did not establish what antigens the expanded peripheral T cells target. Clonal expansion was among the lowest in partial responders at 0.1-3.0 mg/kg, especially CD8+.

From germline, CDR1 is LNHDA and CDR2 SQIVND (reference sequence). This CDR3 spans 13 amino acids. The V gene end was trimmed by 6 bases and the J gene end by 4 bases; junction bases not matched to a gene: 5. Libraries were prepared by immunoSEQ multiplex PCR; TCRdb keeps only in-frame clonotypes and omits some of them. Here the sample spans about 77,000 clones, around nine tenths being singletons. This clone is a singleton in its sample. Its antigen is not known. This rearrangement joins TRBV19 to TRBJ1-2; 7 bases agree with TRBD1. The receptor's source is an adult with an advanced solid tumor such as melanoma, head and neck, liver or kidney cancer. Specimen: CD4+ or CD8+ T cells sorted from blood, collected in a trial of the OX40 agonist ivuxolimab. CDR3 loop: CASRNGQAYGYTF. The DNA of the CDR3 is TGTGCCAGTAGAAACGGACAGGCCTATGGCTACACCTTC.